This TCR beta chain is drawn from a study of cytotoxic CD8 clonotypes in ibrutinib-treated CLL. For the study at large: After a median around 13 months on treatment (6 to 36), response samples were drawn. Findings of the study overall: Whereas clonality rose at ibrutinib response, it declined toward baseline at progression. Sustained-remission and progressing patients were not sampled at matched times.

Note on this clone: Its antigen is undetermined.

There are 11 residues in the CDR3. CDR1 and CDR2 (germline): SQVTM, ANQGSEA. V shed 7 bases and J shed 2 bases, with 8 bases lying between them. Depths of 1 in 200,000 to 1 in 1 million T cells were the sequencing target. This table comes from immunoSEQ multiplex PCR, and its TCRdb copy is limited to in-frame clones, with some not included. Of about 160,000 clones in the sample, roughly 80% were seen once. This TCR was sampled from a human donor with chronic lymphocytic leukemia. The chain has TRBV29-1 and TRBJ1-1; unclear D gene. The sequenced sample was PBMCs, obtained after 24 months of ibrutinib treatment. CDR3 in amino acids: CSARHNTEAFF. In DNA form, the CDR3 reads TGCAGCGCCCGCCACAACACTGAAGCTTTCTTT.